This T cell receptor (beta chain) originates from a study of blood T cell repertoires in COVID-19 (dated by TCRdb to 2018 to 2020). Background on the whole study: The collaborator samples originated in the United States, Italy and Spain and spanned the acute and convalescent phases of COVID-19. The prospective study material was composed of cDNA or gDNA derived from T cells, B-cell-depleted T cells, or PBMCs. Deeply sampled blood TCRbeta repertoires from subjects exposed to, actively infected with, or recovered from COVID-19 were included in the dataset. The repertoires were released in a freely available public database intended as a resource for research on the immune response to SARS-CoV-2. The samples were drawn from the first 160 participants of the ongoing ImmuneRACE study and from 1,254 subjects provided by 6 global collaborators. A de-identified subject ID, COVID-19 status, age in years and sex were almost always included in the sample metadata. Where available, HLA class I and class II types were taken from metadata supplied by the sample provider and were not determined by assay-based typing. Here is what the overall study found, with its caveats: The quantity of clinical and demographic metadata differed by source and by participant and was supplied without curation.

The CDR3 measures 16 amino acids from cysteine to phenylalanine. Solely the CDR3 DNA is kept, with 48 bases framed from the first base. According to the germline V gene (reference sequence), CDR1 reads SEHNR and CDR2 reads FQNEAQ. The V end gives up 1 base and the J end 5 bases, leaving 6 bases in the junction not matched to a gene. Worth noting for this clone: This clone's antigen is unknown. The record has no base qualities; no much larger clone is one base away.

TCRbeta CDR3 regions were amplified from genomic DNA using the immunoSEQ Assay, a bias-controlled multiplex PCR. In the source study's methods: Nucleated cell counts per sample were estimated from amplification of reference gene primers within the assay. Sequence reads were collapsed and filtered to measure the absolute abundance of every unique TCRbeta CDR3 rearrangement. Productive Simpson clonality was computed per sample as the square root of Simpson's diversity index over productive rearrangements. Imported from immuneACCESS, the table was reduced by TCRdb to in-frame sequences with V and J called. These copies leave out some clones; in studies compared against another copy, an unresolved V gene accounts for under half, and the cause of the remainder is not known. V, J and clone size were drawn from that table, and D and trimming were deduced from the DNA. The sample table records under 250,000 clones; around 83% of these occur just once. Of the sample, under 1.5% falls within the top ten clones.

Participants in the prospective study were aged roughly 18 to 100 years, lived in some 24 United States geographic areas, and enrolled through a virtual design. Cohort assignment in the prospective study relied on participant-reported clinical history from a screening survey and a study questionnaire. In the prospective study, mobile phlebotomists collected whole blood, serum and a nasopharyngeal or oropharyngeal swab from each participant. Additional blood draws and questionnaires over an approximately 2-month period could optionally be provided by prospective study participants. Blood samples from the prospective study were shipped frozen or at room temperature prior to DNA extraction.

The source of this sequence is a middle-aged woman with acute COVID-19. The rearranged chain carries TRBV7-9 and TRBJ1-1, and TRBD1 aligns with 11 junction nucleotides. What was sequenced was PBMCs or T cells enriched from blood (not recorded which). The sequenced DNA is TGTGCCAGCAGCTTAGTGGGACAGGGGGTGGGAACTGAAGCTTTCTTT. Translated, this gives CASSLVGQGVGTEAFF.